Listed below are T cell receptor beta chains from one sample, sequenced in a study of CD8 T cells in ankylosing spondylitis. MiXCR, applied by TCRdb to the 5' RACE reads, yields one record per CDR3 protein. The table includes hundreds of thousands of distinct CDR3 sequences, 12% detected once. The sample comprised blood, either unsorted or a sorted T cell fraction (not recorded which). The receptors originated from a male donor with ankylosing spondylitis. Both conserved end residues are part of each CDR3. A D gene is named only where the DNA matches it firmly. Clone size, where shown, is once, few, many, or a class for clones that have expanded.

>-|TRBJ1-1|TRBV5-1|few
CASSLATYLNTEAFF
TGCGCCAGCAGCTTGGCCACATACCTGAACACTGAAGCTTTCTTT
>TRBD1|TRBJ2-5|TRBV5-1|many
CASSFGTEQETQYF
TGCGCCAGCAGCTTCGGGACAGAGCAAGAGACCCAGTACTTC
>TRBD2|TRBJ2-7|TRBV20-1|few
CSASKTSGGYEQYF
TGCAGTGCTAGTAAGACTAGCGGGGGCTACGAGCAGTACTTC
>TRBD1|TRBJ2-3|TRBV4-1|-
CASSWDRVADTQYF
TGCGCCAGCAGCTGGGACAGGGTGGCAGATACGCAGTATTTT
>TRBD1|TRBJ2-2|TRBV5-1|-
CASSPQGGYTGELFF
TGCGCCAGCAGCCCACAGGGGGGTTACACCGGGGAGCTGTTTTTT
>-|TRBJ1-1|TRBV9|-
CASSVGYTEAFF
TGTGCCAGCAGCGTAGGCTACACTGAAGCTTTCTTT
>-|TRBJ2-5|TRBV7-9|-
CASSSKRDQETQYF
TGTGCCAGCAGCAGTAAGCGGGACCAAGAGACCCAGTACTTC
>TRBD1|TRBJ2-7|TRBV25-1|few
CASSPLAGTGQYEQYF
TGTGCCAGCAGCCCTCTTGCCGGGACAGGGCAATACGAGCAGTACTTC
>TRBD1|TRBJ1-1|TRBV29-1|-
CSTTTGRGTEAFF
TGCAGCACAACGACAGGGCGGGGCACTGAAGCTTTCTTT
>-|TRBJ1-4|TRBV27|few
CASSSRTQGAGKLFF
TGTGCCAGCAGTTCACGGACGCAAGGTGCGGGGAAACTGTTTTTT
>-|TRBJ2-7|TRBV28|-
CATYYTSSPYEQYF
TGTGCCACCTATTATACCAGCAGCCCCTACGAGCAGTACTTC
>-|TRBJ1-2|TRBV10-1|many
CASSESWDYGYTF
TGCGCCAGCAGTGAGTCGTGGGACTATGGCTACACCTTC